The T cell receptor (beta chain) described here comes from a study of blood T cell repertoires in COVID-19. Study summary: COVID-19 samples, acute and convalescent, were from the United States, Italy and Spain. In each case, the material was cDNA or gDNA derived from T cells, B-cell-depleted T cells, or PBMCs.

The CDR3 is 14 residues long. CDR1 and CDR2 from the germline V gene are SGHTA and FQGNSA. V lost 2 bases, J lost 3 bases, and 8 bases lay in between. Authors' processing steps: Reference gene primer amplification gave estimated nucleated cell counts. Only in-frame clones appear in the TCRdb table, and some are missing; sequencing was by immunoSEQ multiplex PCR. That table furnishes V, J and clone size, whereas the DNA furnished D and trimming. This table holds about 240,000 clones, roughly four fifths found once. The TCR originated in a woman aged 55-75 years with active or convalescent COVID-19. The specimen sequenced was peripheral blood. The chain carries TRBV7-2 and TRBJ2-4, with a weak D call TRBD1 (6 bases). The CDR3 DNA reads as TGTGCCAGCAGCTTACTAGGGGGCAAAAACATTCAGTACTTC. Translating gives CASSLLGGKNIQYF. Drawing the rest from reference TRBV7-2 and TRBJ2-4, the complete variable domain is GAGVSQSPSNKVTEKGKDVELRCDPISGHTALYWYRQSLGQGLEFLIYFQGNSAPDKSGLPSDRFSAERTGGSVSTLTIQRTQQEDSAVYLCASSLLGGKNIQYFGAGTRLSVL.